This T cell receptor (beta chain) was observed in a study of blood T cells in healthy people across ages. The study's findings and limits: Observed TCR beta diversity per million T cells went down as age went up. This fall followed a roughly linear course with age. Possibly confounding the expanded clonotype changes was the fact that donor CMV status was unknown.

Sample-barcoded 5' priming and a J-beta primer mix drove a second PCR of roughly 7 to 11 cycles. The template-switch adaptor was a 5' adaptor with 12 random nucleotides. It tagged each cDNA molecule. TCRdb ran MiXCR on the 5' RACE reads and lists one entry per CDR3 protein. The sample lists approximately 1,100,000 distinct CDR3 sequences; around 43% were seen once. This clonotype was observed a few times. Its target is unknown. The CDR3 is made up of 14 amino acids. The germline gives CDR1 SGHDN, CDR2 FVKESK. V was clipped by 2 bases and J by 0 bases, with 8 bases between them. The TCR was taken from a woman aged 55-69 years in good health. The sample consisted of blood. This chain uses TRBV14 with TRBJ2-7; D unresolved. CDR3 amino acids: CASSQNLNSYEQYF. For the CDR3, the DNA is TGTGCCAGCAGCCAAAATCTGAACTCCTACGAGCAGTACTTC.